A single sample is the source of the 11 T cell receptor beta chains below, sequenced in a study of T cell changes during pregnancy in multiple sclerosis. Profiling relied on immunoSEQ multiplex PCR, and the TCRdb table lists in-frame clones only, not all of them. The table shows over 45,000 clones, with 93% occurring only once. The specimen comprised CD8+ T cells from peripheral blood mononuclear cells, sampled in the third trimester of pregnancy. Every receptor here comes from a female donor with multiple sclerosis, enrolled in a pregnancy study.

This clone has a single count. The genes are TRBV13 and TRBJ2-5, with TRBD2 matching over 9 bases. After removal of 2 bases from V and 4 bases from J, the junction contained 8 bases not matched to a gene. The germline V gene has CDR1 PRHDT and CDR2 FYEKMQ (reference sequence). The CDR3 has 16 amino acids. This CDR3 is CASSLNEGSGRETQYF. CDR3 nucleotides: TGTGCCAGCAGCTTAAATGAGGGTAGCGGGAGAGAGACCCAGTACTTC.

V usage is TRBV6-5 and J usage is TRBJ1-6; 8 bases match TRBD1. Losses at the gene ends were 10 bases for V and 4 bases for J; bases not matched to a gene: 6. The CDR3 sequence is 14 residues long. Germline V lookup: CDR1 MNHEY, CDR2 SVGAGI. This CDR3 reads CATTGGGYNSPLHF. The CDR3 DNA follows: TGTGCCACCACAGGGGGTGGTTATAATTCACCCCTCCACTTT.

This clone was recorded only once. The V and J genes are TRBV30 and TRBJ1-4; D remains unclear. This CDR3 is 17 amino acids long. Trimming removed 2 bases at V and 7 bases at J, with 23 bases between. From germline, CDR1 is GTSNPN and CDR2 SVGIG (reference sequence). The CDR3 DNA follows: TGTGCCTGGAGTCCCCGCTGGGGTCTGCAACTAGGTGAAAAACTGTTTTTT. It encodes CAWSPRWGLQLGEKLFF.

This sequence joins TRBV5-4 and TRBJ1-1; D is unclear. CDR3 size: 11 residues. The V end was cut by 5 bases, the J end by 2 bases, with 4 bases between. CDR1 and CDR2 from the germline V gene are SGHNT and YYREEE (reference sequence). In DNA form, the CDR3 reads TGTGCCAGCAGTAGCAACACTGAAGCTTTCTTT. Amino acid sequence: CASSSNTEAFF.

V gene TRBV11-2 combines with J gene TRBJ2-2; 12 bases fit TRBD2. The V gene's germline CDR1 is SGHAT and CDR2 FQNNGV. V shed 0 bases and J 7 bases; nucleotides not matched to a gene: 9. CDR3 length: 18 amino acids. The CDR3 loop reads CASSLEATSGRYGGELFF. CDR3 DNA sequence: TGTGCCAGCAGCTTAGAGGCGACTAGCGGGAGATATGGCGGGGAGCTGTTTTTT.

This rearrangement joins TRBV7-3 to TRBJ1-5; 7 nucleotides agree with TRBD1. This CDR3 contains 19 residues. Germline V lookup: CDR1 SGHTA, CDR2 FQGTGA. V trimming: 5 bases; J trimming: 2 bases; junction bases outside the gene matches: 18. CDR3 DNA: TGTGCCAGCAGCCCCGGGGTGTCTCGACAGGGAAGGGGCAATCAGCCCCAGCATTTT. This codes for CASSPGVSRQGRGNQPQHF.

The genes are TRBV10-1 and TRBJ2-7; 7 bases line up with TRBD2. The CDR3 has 12 residues. Trimming at V came to 8 bases and at J to 2 bases, leaving 3 bases not matched to a gene. Germline CDR1 reads WNHNN; CDR2 reads SYGVQD (reference sequence). CDR3 protein: CASLGLAYEQYF. Written as DNA, the CDR3 is TGCGCCAGCTTAGGACTAGCCTACGAGCAGTACTTC.

This clone occurred once. This chain links TRBV5-4 with TRBJ2-3; 8 nucleotides agree with TRBD2. J was trimmed by 5 bases and V by 3 bases; bases with no gene match: 11. The germline gives CDR1 SGHNT, CDR2 YYREEE (reference sequence). CDR3 size: 16 residues. The chain's CDR3 is CASSSPTGGVKDTQYF. The CDR3 DNA sequence: TGTGCCAGCAGCTCCCCCACGGGAGGGGTCAAAGATACGCAGTATTTT.

The chain has TRBV4-2 and TRBJ2-7; D remains ambiguous. This CDR3 spans 13 amino acids. Germline CDR1 reads LGHNA; CDR2 reads YNFKEQ. V shed 1 base and J shed 1 base, with 5 bases lying between them. CDR3 bases: TGTGCCAGCAGCCAAGTTAGTTCCTACGAGCAGTACTTC. It specifies CASSQVSSYEQYF.

The chain recombines TRBV2 with TRBJ2-1, with a tentative D call TRBD1 (6 bases). This CDR3 region has 16 residues. In germline, CDR1 is SNHLY, CDR2 FYNNEI. V lost 2 bases, J lost 1 base, and 12 bases lay in between. This chain's CDR3 is CASSELAGESYNEQFF. The DNA of the CDR3 is TGTGCCAGCAGTGAATTGGCAGGGGAATCCTACAATGAGCAGTTCTTC.

V is TRBV28 and J is TRBJ1-5, with TRBD1 identical over 9 bases. The germline V gene encodes CDR1 MDHEN and CDR2 SYDVKM. Germline trimming cut 8 bases from V and 7 bases from J; bases unmatched to any gene: 9. This CDR3 has 14 amino acids. CDR3 loop: CASDIDRGWQPQHF. CDR3 in DNA: TGTGCCAGCGACATAGACAGGGGGTGGCAGCCCCAGCATTTT.